The 20 T cell receptor beta chains reported below all come from one sample, sequenced in a study of shared clonotypes between healthy human individuals. Produced via immunoSEQ multiplex PCR; TCRdb's table is partial and in-frame only. This table holds over 2 million clones, roughly 94% found once. Sequences were obtained from naive CD4+ T cells sorted from blood. Documented subset: CD45RA+ positively selected. These receptors originate from a man between 18 and 35 years old in good health.

This chain links TRBV9 with TRBJ2-1; possibly TRBD1 or TRBD2 for D (5 bases each). CDR3 length equals 13 residues. V was pared by 1 base and J by 8 bases, with 10 bases between. Per germline, CDR1 SGDLS and CDR2 YYNGEE. CDR3: CASSVLVGDEQFF. The CDR3 region has the DNA TGTGCCAGCAGCGTATTGGTGGGGGATGAGCAGTTCTTC.

This chain uses TRBV28 with TRBJ1-4, with D possibly matching TRBD1 (6 bases). Germline V gene data show CDR1 as MDHEN and CDR2 as SYDVKM. Trimming stripped 4 bases from V and 6 bases from J, with 15 bases between. The CDR3 runs 15 residues. CDR3 loop: CASSSGGRADEKLFF. CDR3 DNA: TGTGCCAGCAGTTCCGGGGGCCGTGCGGATGAAAAACTGTTTTTT.

V gene TRBV10-3 combines with J gene TRBJ1-3; no definite D call. Per the germline V gene, CDR1 is ENHRY and CDR2 is SYGVKD. This CDR3 region has 14 residues. V was clipped by 2 bases and J by 4 bases, with 9 bases between them. CDR3 in DNA: TGTGCCATCAGTGAGGACTATCTAGGAAACACCATATATTTT. Its protein is CAISEDYLGNTIYF.

This chain connects TRBV5-1 to TRBJ2-5, with 14 bases aligning to TRBD2. CDR3 length: 16 residues. The germline gives CDR1 SGHRS, CDR2 YFSETQ. With 7 bases clipped from V and 5 bases from J, the junction kept 10 bases outside the gene matches. In nucleotides, the CDR3 is TGCGCCAGCGGTACCCTGGGACTAGCGGGAGCTGAGACCCAGTACTTC. Protein: CASGTLGLAGAETQYF. The variable domain in full, completed from reference TRBV5-1 and TRBJ2-5, reads KAGVTQTPRYLIKTRGQQVTLSCSPISGHRSVSWYQQTPGQGLQFLFEYFSETQRNKGNFPGRFSGRQFSNSRSEMNVSTLELGDSALYLCASGTLGLAGAETQYFGPGTRLLVL.

This chain links TRBV9 with TRBJ2-7; 7 positions match TRBD1. Losses at the gene ends were 0 bases for V and 2 bases for J; bases not matched to a gene: 5. Germline-derived CDR1 and CDR2 are SGDLS and YYNGEE. CDR3 length: 15 amino acids. As DNA, the CDR3 is TGTGCCAGCAGCGTAGGAGGGACAGTTACCTACGAGCAGTACTTC. As protein: CASSVGGTVTYEQYF.

V gene TRBV5-1 combines with J gene TRBJ1-6; a weak D match, TRBD1 (6 bases). Per the germline V gene, CDR1 is SGHRS and CDR2 is YFSETQ. This CDR3 comprises 15 residues. V was cut by 0 bases and J by 7 bases, with 11 bases left in between. DNA of the CDR3: TGCGCCAGCAGCTTGGCACAGGGTAGAAATTCACCCCTCCACTTT. Protein sequence: CASSLAQGRNSPLHF.

The V gene is TRBV28, the J gene TRBJ2-7, with 9 bases aligning to TRBD1. The CDR3 extends over 15 amino acids. Germline assignment: CDR1 MDHEN and CDR2 SYDVKM. Trimming removed 7 bases from V and 5 bases from J; junction bases left unmatched: 12. DNA for the CDR3: TGTGCCAGCACCTCCGGGACAGGGATGTTCAACGAGCAGTACTTC. Its translation: CASTSGTGMFNEQYF.

V is TRBV7-2 and J is TRBJ2-1, with 8 positions matching TRBD2. Trimming removed 4 bases from V and 7 bases from J; junction bases left unmatched: 6. Germline V gives CDR1 SGHTA, CDR2 FQGNSA. This CDR3 comprises 14 residues. The CDR3 bases are TGTGCCAGCAGCTACCAAGCGGGAGTTAATGAGCAGTTCTTC. Residues: CASSYQAGVNEQFF.

Comment on this clone: The same CDR3 arises from other DNA sequences in this sample as well. The gene calls are TRBV11-2 and TRBJ1-2; D is unclear. The CDR3 sequence is 12 residues long. Germline V gene lookup returns CDR1 SGHAT and CDR2 FQNNGV. V lost 0 bases, J lost 4 bases, and 3 bases lay in between. CDR3 DNA sequence: TGTGCCAGCAGCTTAGACAGCTATGGCTACACCTTC. It translates to CASSLDSYGYTF. The full variable domain, completed using reference TRBV11-2 and TRBJ1-2, is EAGVAQSPRYKIIEKRQSVAFWCNPISGHATLYWYQQILGQGPKLLIQFQNNGVVDDSQLPKDRFSAERLKGVDSTLKIQPAKLEDSAVYLCASSLDSYGYTFGSGTRLTVV.

Only a few counts were recorded for this clone. V is TRBV6-6 and J is TRBJ2-7, with 9 bases identical to TRBD1. The CDR3 is 14 residues long. With V trimmed by 5 bases and J by 12 bases, 14 bases remained unmatched. The germline CDR1 and CDR2 sequences are MNHNY and SVGAGI (reference sequence). The CDR3 sequence: CASSTTGTGTDRYF. CDR3 nucleotides: TGTGCCAGCAGTACAACCGGGACAGGGACGGACAGGTACTTC.

The chain combines TRBV5-6 with TRBJ2-1, with D uncertain. Trimming took off 1 base at V and 15 bases at J, with 14 bases between the two ends. Germline V gene lookup returns CDR1 SGHDT and CDR2 YYEEEE. The CDR3 contains 12 residues. CDR3 residues: CASSLMEKWRFF. The DNA of the CDR3 is TGTGCCAGCAGCTTGATGGAGAAATGGCGGTTCTTC.

The J gene is TRBJ2-1, the V gene TRBV7-2; 12 positions match TRBD2. CDR3 length equals 15 residues. The ends lost 3 bases at V and 9 bases at J; junction bases unmatched: 6. CDR1 and CDR2 (germline): SGHTA, FQGNSA. CDR3 region: CASSFGLAGKSEQFF. In DNA, the CDR3 is TGTGCCAGCAGCTTCGGACTAGCGGGAAAAAGTGAGCAGTTCTTC.

J is TRBJ1-2 and V is TRBV28; D not certain. Germline V gives CDR1 MDHEN, CDR2 SYDVKM. V was trimmed by 2 bases and J by 13 bases, leaving 14 bases between them. The CDR3 sequence is 12 residues long. The CDR3 reads CASSLAVGSSTF. The DNA of the CDR3 is TGTGCCAGCAGTTTAGCGGTAGGGTCCTCCACCTTC.

The chain employs TRBV11-1 and TRBJ2-7; 7 positions match TRBD2. The CDR3 has 14 residues. CDR1 is SGHAT, CDR2 FQDESV, per germline (reference sequence). Trimming took 5 bases from V and 6 from J; bases not matched to a gene: 10. The CDR3 reads CASSPGRGEGEQYF. CDR3 DNA sequence: TGTGCCAGCAGCCCTGGGCGAGGGGAGGGCGAGCAGTACTTC.

V usage is TRBV6-5 and J usage is TRBJ2-4, with 8 positions matching TRBD2. The CDR3 is made up of 12 amino acids. The V segment lost 2 bases and the J segment 12 bases; nucleotides outside the gene matches: 3. Germline V gene data show CDR1 as MNHEY and CDR2 as SVGAGI. As DNA, the CDR3 is TGTGCCAGCAGTTACCCGGGGGGGAATCAGTACTTC. It specifies CASSYPGGNQYF.

The chain combines TRBV7-9 with TRBJ2-1, with a tentative D call TRBD2 (6 bases). This CDR3 has 15 amino acids. Germline values: CDR1 SEHNR, CDR2 FQNEAQ (reference sequence). Trimming removed 0 bases from V and 6 bases from J, with 12 bases in between. The CDR3 DNA reads as TGTGCCAGCAGCTTAGCTTGGGGGGAAGGCAATGAGCAGTTCTTC. Translating gives CASSLAWGEGNEQFF. The whole variable domain, remainder taken from reference TRBV7-9 and TRBJ2-1, is DTGVSQNPRHKITKRGQNVTFRCDPISEHNRLYWYRQTLGQGPEFLTYFQNEAQLEKSRLLSDRFSAERPKGSFSTLEIQRTEQGDSAMYLCASSLAWGEGNEQFFGPGTRLTVL.

The chain combines TRBV2 with TRBJ2-1; D not certain. Trimming removed 4 bases at V and 4 bases at J, with 11 bases between. CDR3 size: 14 residues. Germline loops: CDR1 SNHLY, CDR2 FYNNEI. CDR3 sequence (DNA): TGTGCCAGCAGTGGGGTCGCGGTATACAATGAGCAGTTCTTC. Translation: CASSGVAVYNEQFF.

CDR3 bases: TGTGCCAGCAGTCAGGGGATTTATAGCAATCAGCCCCAGCATTTT. Its translation: CASSQGIYSNQPQHF. The chain links TRBV2 to TRBJ1-5; the D gene is possibly TRBD1 (6 bases). The CDR3 loop spans 15 amino acids. The ends were cut back, 5 bases at V and 0 bases at J, with 11 bases in the middle. In germline, CDR1 is SNHLY, CDR2 FYNNEI.

The chain joins TRBV7-9 to TRBJ2-1, with TRBD2 matching over 11 bases. This CDR3 is 19 amino acids long. Per germline, CDR1 SEHNR and CDR2 FQNEAQ (reference sequence). The V and J ends lost 4 bases and 0 bases, in that order; junction bases with no gene match: 11. The CDR3 DNA is TGTGCCAGCAGCTCGACGACTAGCGGGGCGCCCAGCTCCTACAATGAGCAGTTCTTC. It translates to CASSSTTSGAPSSYNEQFF. Full variable domain (outside the CDR3, taken from reference TRBV7-9 and TRBJ2-1): DTGVSQNPRHKITKRGQNVTFRCDPISEHNRLYWYRQTLGQGPEFLTYFQNEAQLEKSRLLSDRFSAERPKGSFSTLEIQRTEQGDSAMYLCASSSTTSGAPSSYNEQFFGPGTRLTVL.

The V call is TRBV6-5, the J call TRBJ1-1; D remains ambiguous. Trimming cost V 0 bases and J 7 bases, with 9 bases left between them. The germline CDR1 and CDR2 sequences are MNHEY and SVGAGI. The CDR3 has 13 amino acids. CDR3: CASSYSRDFEAFF. The CDR3 DNA is TGTGCCAGCAGTTACTCCCGGGATTTTGAAGCTTTCTTT.